Shown below are 25 T cell receptor beta chains from a single sample sequenced in a study of blood T cell repertoires in COVID-19. Profiling relied on immunoSEQ multiplex PCR, and the TCRdb table lists in-frame clones only, not all of them. The repertoire consists of approximately 300,000 clones, with 70% to 90% occurring once and the leading ten covering 0.87%. The sequenced sample consisted of peripheral blood. The receptor set was obtained from a human donor with COVID-19, enrolled during active disease. The donor label of this sample is uncertain.

The chain uses TRBV25-1 and TRBJ2-5; 8 bases are shared with TRBD2. The J segment lost 5 bases and the V segment lost 4 bases, leaving 9 bases of the junction unmatched. The CDR3 spans 15 residues. Germline V gene lookup returns CDR1 MGHDK and CDR2 SYGVNS. In nucleotides, the CDR3 is TGTGCCAGCAGTGGGGCGAGCGGGGGCAGTGAGACCCAGTACTTC. Amino acids: CASSGASGGSETQYF.

The chain couples TRBV19 to TRBJ2-2, with 9 bases lining up with TRBD2. Germline V gene data show CDR1 as LNHDA and CDR2 as SQIVND (reference sequence). V shed 4 bases, J shed 4 bases, and the junction held 1 base outside the gene matches. The CDR3 contains 14 residues. CDR3 nucleotides: TGTGCCAGTAGTAGCGGGGGGGGCACCGGGGAGCTGTTTTTT. Its translation is CASSSGGGTGELFF.

The rearrangement uses TRBV19 and TRBJ1-1; TRBD1 matches at 7 bases. The CDR3 loop spans 14 amino acids. Germline CDR1 is LNHDA and CDR2 is SQIVND (reference sequence). The ends lost 7 bases at V and 3 bases at J; junction bases unmatched: 8. The CDR3 DNA reads TGTGCCAGTACCGCAGACAGGGACCACACTGAAGCTTTCTTT. Translating it yields CASTADRDHTEAFF. Looking up the rest from reference TRBV19 and TRBJ1-1 gives the full variable domain: DGGITQSPKYLFRKEGQNVTLSCEQNLNHDAMYWYRQDPGQGLRLIYYSQIVNDFQKGDIAEGYSVSREKKESFPLTVTSAQKNPTAFYLCASTADRDHTEAFFGQGTRLTVV.

A few counts support this clone. The gene calls are TRBV3-1 (or the pseudogene TRBV3-2) and TRBJ1-5, with D maybe TRBD1 (6 bases). CDR3 length: 17 residues. Trimming removed 0 bases from V and 4 bases from J, with 16 bases in between. The germline V gene has CDR1 LGHDT and CDR2 YNNKEL (reference sequence). The CDR3 DNA is TGTGCCAGCAGCCAAGAATTCGGCAGGGGTGGGAATCAGCCCCAGCATTTT. This encodes CASSQEFGRGGNQPQHF.

This clone has only one observation. This chain connects TRBV12-3 or TRBV12-4 to TRBJ2-3, with D unclear. This CDR3 spans 13 amino acids. V lost 5 bases to trimming and J lost 1 base, with 7 bases between them. DNA for the CDR3: TGTGCCAGCAGTGTAACAGGCACAGATACGCAGTATTTT. Amino acid sequence: CASSVTGTDTQYF.

CDR3 in DNA: TGCAGTGCTAGTCAATCAGTGAACACTGAAGCTTTCTTT. Its protein is CSASQSVNTEAFF. The V and J genes are TRBV20-1 and TRBJ1-1, with D uncertain. Germline V gene data show CDR1 as DFQATT and CDR2 as SNEGSKA (reference sequence). This CDR3 region has 13 residues. Trimming left V 3 bases short and J 0 bases short, with 8 bases between.

The V gene is TRBV7-9, the J gene TRBJ1-2; no definite D call. The CDR3 runs 14 residues. V lost 5 bases, J lost 4 bases, and 14 bases lay in between. Germline lookup yields CDR1 SEHNR and CDR2 FQNEAQ (reference sequence). CDR3 amino acids: CASSREGGFYGYTF. CDR3 DNA sequence: TGTGCCAGCAGCCGGGAGGGCGGCTTCTATGGCTACACCTTC.

This clone showed up just once. The V and J genes are TRBV3-1 (or the pseudogene TRBV3-2) and TRBJ2-7; D might be TRBD1 (6 bases). CDR1 is LGHDT, CDR2 YNNKEL, per germline (reference sequence). Trimming took 5 bases from V and 6 from J, leaving 20 bases between them. The CDR3 is 15 amino acids. CDR3 sequence reads: CASSTRQNRVREQYF. The DNA for the CDR3 is TGTGCCAGCAGCACCCGACAAAACAGGGTTCGCGAGCAGTACTTC.

This clone was picked up one time. The V call is TRBV30, the J call TRBJ1-4; TRBD1 agrees at 8 bases. Germline V CDR1 and CDR2: GTSNPN, SVGIG (reference sequence). Trimming took 2 bases from V and 3 from J; bases not matched to a gene: 11. CDR3 length: 17 residues. CDR3 protein: CAWSPPPDRGANEKLFF. DNA for the CDR3: TGTGCCTGGAGTCCCCCCCCCGACAGGGGCGCTAATGAAAAACTGTTTTTT.

The genes are TRBV29-1 and TRBJ2-1, with a tentative D call TRBD2 (6 bases). Germline assignment: CDR1 SQVTM and CDR2 ANQGSEA. The CDR3 has 13 amino acids. V lost 6 bases and J 7 bases, leaving 16 bases between the germline ends. Here the CDR3 DNA reads TGCAGCGTGGACTACCTTCGGGGGAATGAGCAGTTCTTC. This codes for CSVDYLRGNEQFF.

The chain has TRBV10-3 and TRBJ1-4, with D maybe TRBD1 (6 bases). V was trimmed by 2 bases and J by 5 bases, leaving 6 bases between them. The CDR3 covers 13 residues. Germline V gene sequence: CDR1 ENHRY, CDR2 SYGVKD. The CDR3 protein is CAISETGNEKLFF. For the CDR3, the DNA is TGTGCCATCAGTGAGACAGGGAATGAAAAACTGTTTTTT.

This chain connects TRBV18 to TRBJ2-3; TRBD1 matches 10 bases. V lost 3 bases and J lost 2; bases outside the gene matches: 2. The CDR3 spans 15 residues. The V gene's germline CDR1 is KGHSH and CDR2 LQKENI. In DNA, the CDR3 is TGTGCCAGCTCACCGGGACAGGGGAACACAGATACGCAGTATTTT. Its translation: CASSPGQGNTDTQYF.

DNA of the CDR3: TGTGCCAGCAGTGTCTTTGGGGCCCTTAACACCGGGGAGCTGTTTTTT. It is translated as CASSVFGALNTGELFF. The chain is built from TRBV27 and TRBJ2-2; tentative D call: TRBD1 (5 bases). This CDR3 has 16 amino acids. V dropped 5 bases and J dropped 2 bases, with 15 bases sitting between them. CDR1 and CDR2 (germline): MNHEY, SMNVEV (reference sequence).

The gene calls are TRBV19 and TRBJ2-7, with 9 bases fitting TRBD1. The CDR3 is 15 amino acids. V dropped 6 bases and J dropped 4; count of bases not matched to a gene: 10. Germline loops: CDR1 LNHDA, CDR2 SQIVND (reference sequence). CDR3 DNA sequence: TGTGCCAGTAGCAGCACGGACAGGGGTGGATACGAGCAGTACTTC. Translating gives CASSSTDRGGYEQYF.

This chain links TRBV28 with TRBJ2-7, with 10 bases matching TRBD1. CDR1 and CDR2 (germline): MDHEN, SYDVKM. The V segment lost 6 bases and the J segment 5 bases; nucleotides outside the gene matches: 10. This CDR3 comprises 15 residues. CDR3 coding DNA: TGTGCCAGCAGACCCTTGAGGGACAGGGGTGACGAGCAGTACTTC. It encodes CASRPLRDRGDEQYF. Drawing the rest from reference TRBV28 and TRBJ2-7, the complete variable domain is DVKVTQSSRYLVKRTGEKVFLECVQDMDHENMFWYRQDPGLGLRLIYFSYDVKMKEKGDIPEGYSVSREKKERFSLILESASTNQTSMYLCASRPLRDRGDEQYFGPGTRLTVT.

This clone was seen more than once but under ten times. DNA of the CDR3: TGTGCCAGCAGGCCCCGTGGGGTAGCGGGAGAGTACGAGCAGTACTTC. Translation: CASRPRGVAGEYEQYF. The chain is built from TRBV7-8 and TRBJ2-7; 9 bases match TRBD2. This CDR3 region has 16 residues. After removal of 6 bases from V and 4 bases from J, the junction contained 13 bases not matched to a gene. The germline gives CDR1 SGHVS, CDR2 FQNEAQ.

The chain employs TRBV28 and TRBJ2-1; 11 bases are a match to TRBD2. This CDR3 is 15 amino acids long. The junction had 6 bases not matched to a gene; V was cut back by 6 bases and J by 5 bases. CDR1 is MDHEN, CDR2 SYDVKM, per germline. The CDR3 DNA sequence: TGTGCCAGCAGATCCGGGACTAGCGGCAACAATGAGCAGTTCTTC. Encoded protein: CASRSGTSGNNEQFF.

In nucleotides, the CDR3 is TGCGCCAGCAGCTTGGAGGCGGGGAATCAGCCCCAGCATTTT. Protein product: CASSLEAGNQPQHF. The chain recombines TRBV5-1 with TRBJ1-5; D gene unclear. The CDR3 loop spans 14 amino acids. With 0 bases removed from V and 4 bases from J, the gap between germline ends came to 8 bases. Per germline, CDR1 SGHRS and CDR2 YFSETQ.

The chain recombines TRBV7-2 with TRBJ2-3, with D perhaps matching TRBD1 (7 bases). CDR1 is SGHTA, CDR2 FQGNSA, per germline. V lost 1 base and J lost 0, with 11 bases in between. This CDR3 has 16 amino acids. This chain's CDR3 is CASSLDRGGSTDTQYF. The CDR3 DNA reads as TGTGCCAGCAGCTTAGACAGGGGAGGTAGCACAGATACGCAGTATTTT. Complete variable domain (other parts from reference TRBV7-2 and TRBJ2-3): GAGVSQSPSNKVTEKGKDVELRCDPISGHTALYWYRQSLGQGLEFLIYFQGNSAPDKSGLPSDRFSAERTGGSVSTLTIQRTQQEDSAVYLCASSLDRGGSTDTQYFGPGTRLTVL.

This rearrangement joins TRBV4-3 to TRBJ1-2; 8 nucleotides match TRBD1. CDR1 and CDR2 (germline): LGHNA, YSLEER. The CDR3 runs 15 residues. V shed 0 bases, J shed 1 base, and the junction held 1 base outside the gene matches. The CDR3 spells CASSQEDRDNYGYTF. In DNA, the CDR3 is TGCGCCAGCAGCCAAGAGGACAGGGATAACTATGGCTACACCTTC.

The chain carries TRBV7-9 and TRBJ1-2; a possible D gene is TRBD1 (5 bases). Germline assignment: CDR1 SEHNR and CDR2 FQNEAQ (reference sequence). V was shortened by 5 bases and J by 0 bases, with 10 bases between the two germline ends. The CDR3 extends over 14 amino acids. CDR3 in amino acids: CASSLGEANYGYTF. Written as DNA, the CDR3 is TGTGCCAGCAGCCTGGGGGAGGCTAACTATGGCTACACCTTC.

The chain recombines TRBV28 with TRBJ2-3; 12 bases line up with TRBD2. The CDR3 covers 17 residues. J lost 11 bases, V lost 1 base, and 13 bases had no gene match. Germline V gene lookup returns CDR1 MDHEN and CDR2 SYDVKM. For the CDR3, the DNA is TGTGCCAGCAGTTTATCCGGGCTATCTAGCGGGAGGGGAGGGCAGTATTTT. Translating it yields CASSLSGLSSGRGGQYF.

This clone has only one observation. The chain employs TRBV24-1 and TRBJ1-2; D uncertain. The germline V gene has CDR1 KGHDR and CDR2 SFDVKD. Trimming removed 2 bases from V and 7 bases from J, with 10 bases in between. CDR3 size: 13 residues. The CDR3 DNA sequence: TGTGCCACCAGTGATTATAGAGGAACTGGCTACACCTTC. This gives the protein CATSDYRGTGYTF.

The chain couples TRBV5-1 to TRBJ2-2; TRBD2 matches 11 bases. Germline V lookup: CDR1 SGHRS, CDR2 YFSETQ. Unmatched junction bases numbered 6, after V lost 1 base and J lost 7 bases. The CDR3 sequence is 16 residues long. In DNA, the CDR3 is TGCGCCAGCAGCTTGACTAGCGGGAGAATGAACGGGGAGCTGTTTTTT. This sequence encodes CASSLTSGRMNGELFF. The variable domain in full, with the rest retrieved from reference TRBV5-1 and TRBJ2-2, is KAGVTQTPRYLIKTRGQQVTLSCSPISGHRSVSWYQQTPGQGLQFLFEYFSETQRNKGNFPGRFSGRQFSNSRSEMNVSTLELGDSALYLCASSLTSGRMNGELFFGEGSRLTVL.

This rearrangement joins TRBV18 to TRBJ1-4, with D possibly being TRBD1 (6 bases). V gave up 2 bases and J gave up 8 bases, with 15 bases separating them. The CDR3 is 15 residues long. Looked up from germline, CDR1 is KGHSH and CDR2 is LQKENI. CDR3 bases: TGTGCCAGCTCACCAGGTACAGGGAAAGAGGAAAAACTGTTTTTT. Translation: CASSPGTGKEEKLFF. Variable domain in full (rest from reference TRBV18 and TRBJ1-4): NAGVMQNPRHLVRRRGQEARLRCSPMKGHSHVYWYRQLPEEGLKFMVYLQKENIIDESGMPKERFSAEFPKEGPSILRIQQVVRGDSAAYFCASSPGTGKEEKLFFGSGTQLSVL.